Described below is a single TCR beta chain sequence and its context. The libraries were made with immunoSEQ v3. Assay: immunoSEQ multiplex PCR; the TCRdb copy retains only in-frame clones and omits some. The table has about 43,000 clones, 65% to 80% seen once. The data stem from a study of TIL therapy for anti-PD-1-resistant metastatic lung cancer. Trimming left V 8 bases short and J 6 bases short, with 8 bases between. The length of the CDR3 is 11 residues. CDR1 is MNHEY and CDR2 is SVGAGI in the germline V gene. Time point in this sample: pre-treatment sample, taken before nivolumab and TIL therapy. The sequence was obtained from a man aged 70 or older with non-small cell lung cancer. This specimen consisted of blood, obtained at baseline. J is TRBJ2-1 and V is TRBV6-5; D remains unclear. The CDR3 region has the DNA TGTGCCAGCTCCGTATTCAATGAGCAGTTCTTC. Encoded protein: CASSVFNEQFF.